This T cell receptor beta chain was profiled in a study of blood T cell repertoires in COVID-19. Across the study: Italy, Spain and the United States were the sources of the convalescent and acute COVID-19 samples. PBMCs, B-cell-depleted T cells, or T cells were the source of the cDNA or gDNA that made up the material.

Germline CDR1 is SGHNT and CDR2 is YYREEE (reference sequence). The CDR3 has 17 residues. V lost 4 bases to trimming and J lost 4 bases; unmatched junction nucleotides: 7. Under the authors' procedure: Scientists estimated how many nucleated cells there were by amplifying reference gene primers. Method: immunoSEQ multiplex PCR; TCRdb's copy keeps in-frame clones and lacks some. V and J calls plus clone size are reproduced from that table; the DNA served to infer D and trimming. Of 130,000 to 150,000 clones detected, just under 85% appear once; the ten largest clones hold about 3.2%. Sequencing input: peripheral blood. The chain combines TRBV5-4 with TRBJ2-1, with 14 bases lining up with TRBD2. This clonotype originated in a woman in her 40s with active or convalescent COVID-19. CDR3 sequence reads: CASSLAGTSGGYNEQFF. The CDR3 DNA sequence: TGTGCCAGCAGCCTAGCCGGGACTAGCGGGGGTTACAATGAGCAGTTCTTC.